This T cell receptor (beta chain) appears in the sequencing data of a study of a mutant IDH1 vaccine in newly diagnosed glioma. The wider study: The first vaccination came 4-6 weeks after radiotherapy alone, or with temozolomide cycles. Radiotherapy, temozolomide, or both had been given previously, and both were given to most.

Documented time point: week 5, during vaccination. The vaccine gave 300 ug of a 20-mer mutant IDH1 peptide subcutaneously per dose. Overall study results and limits: Pseudoprogression seemed unlinked to shifts in top peripheral T cell clonotypes.

This CDR3 spans 15 amino acids. V lost 7 bases and J lost 0, with 15 bases in between. CDR1 and CDR2 (germline): LNHDA, SQIVND (reference sequence). The method was immunoSEQ multiplex PCR; TCRdb's version includes in-frame clones alone and lacks a portion of them. The table lists 25,000 to 35,000 clones, 89% of them singletons. There are a few counts of this clone. The antigen is undetermined. The sample in question was PBMCs, obtained from a glioma patient whose treatment included an IDH1 peptide vaccine. V usage is TRBV19 and J usage is TRBJ1-1; D unclear. This sequence originates from a young man with glioma. CDR3 bases: TGTGCCAGTACCCGGTTTCCCGGACTGAACACTGAAGCTTTCTTT. Translating it yields CASTRFPGLNTEAFF.